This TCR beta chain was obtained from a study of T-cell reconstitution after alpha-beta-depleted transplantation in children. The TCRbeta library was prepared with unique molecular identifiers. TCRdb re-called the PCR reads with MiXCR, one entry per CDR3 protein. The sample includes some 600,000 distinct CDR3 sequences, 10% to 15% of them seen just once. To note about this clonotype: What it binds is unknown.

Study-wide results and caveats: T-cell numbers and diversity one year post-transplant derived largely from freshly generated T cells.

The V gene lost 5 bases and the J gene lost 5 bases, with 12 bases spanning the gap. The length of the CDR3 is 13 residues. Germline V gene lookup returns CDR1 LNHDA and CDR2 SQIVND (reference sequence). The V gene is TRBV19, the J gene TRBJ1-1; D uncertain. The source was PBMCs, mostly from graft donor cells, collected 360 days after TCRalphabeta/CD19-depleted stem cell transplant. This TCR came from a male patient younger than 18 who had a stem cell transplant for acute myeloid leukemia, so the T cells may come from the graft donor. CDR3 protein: CASSHYQRTEAFF. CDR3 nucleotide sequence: TGTGCCAGTAGTCATTATCAGAGGACTGAAGCTTTCTTT.